This TCR beta chain was profiled in a study of blood T cell repertoires in COVID-19. The CDR3 covers 16 residues. V was clipped by 1 base and J by 4 bases; unmatched bases: 6. Germline CDR1 reads SNHLY; CDR2 reads FYNNEI. Profiling relied on immunoSEQ multiplex PCR, and the TCRdb table lists in-frame clones only, not all of them. The table lists about 39,000 clones, more than 75% of them singletons. The chain recombines TRBV2 with TRBJ2-3; 9 bases match TRBD2. The sequence was obtained from a middle-aged man with active or convalescent COVID-19. Sequenced material: peripheral blood. CDR3 DNA: TGTGCCAGCAGTGAAGTTGCTAGCGGGGTCTCAGATACGCAGTATTTT. Its protein is CASSEVASGVSDTQYF. The full variable domain, its missing parts supplied by reference TRBV2 and TRBJ2-3, is EPEVTQTPSHQVTQMGQEVILRCVPISNHLYFYWYRQILGQKVEFLVSFYNNEISEKSEIFDDQFSVERPDGSNFTLKIRSTKLEDSAMYFCASSEVASGVSDTQYFGPGTRLTVL.